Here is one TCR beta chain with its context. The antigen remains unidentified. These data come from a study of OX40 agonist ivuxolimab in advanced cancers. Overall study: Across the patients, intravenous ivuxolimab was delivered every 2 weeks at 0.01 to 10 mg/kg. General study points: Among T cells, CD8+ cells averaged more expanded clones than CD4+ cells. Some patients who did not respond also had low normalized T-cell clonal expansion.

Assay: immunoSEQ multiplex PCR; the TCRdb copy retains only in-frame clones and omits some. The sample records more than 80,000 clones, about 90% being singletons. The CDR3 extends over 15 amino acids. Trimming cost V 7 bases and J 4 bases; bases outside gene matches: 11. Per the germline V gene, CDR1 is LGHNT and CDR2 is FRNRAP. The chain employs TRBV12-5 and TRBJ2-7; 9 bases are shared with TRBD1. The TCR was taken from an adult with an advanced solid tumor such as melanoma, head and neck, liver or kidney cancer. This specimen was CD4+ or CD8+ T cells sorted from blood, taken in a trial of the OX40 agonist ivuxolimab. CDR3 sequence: CASVIRTGTGYEQYF. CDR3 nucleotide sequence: TGTGCTAGTGTTATTCGGACAGGGACAGGGTACGAGCAGTACTTC.